Shown below are 19 T cell receptor beta chains from a single sample sequenced in a study of glioma-infiltrating T cells. TCR alpha and beta CDR3 regions were amplified from RNA using iRepertoire nested multiplex PCR. Using its own MiXCR run on the multiplex PCR reads, TCRdb lists one record per CDR3 protein. The sample has fewer than 110,000 distinct CDR3 sequences; around 31% are singletons. The sample taken for sequencing was glioma tissue, nonneoplastic brain tissue, or PBMCs (not recorded which). The receptors come from a human donor with low-grade glioma or glioblastoma, undergoing nonglioma brain surgery, or in good health (not recorded which).

This clonotype has a count of ten or more. This chain links TRBV4-3 with TRBJ2-1; a possible D gene is TRBD1 (6 bases). V lost 4 bases, J lost 5 bases, and 9 bases lay in between. CDR3 length equals 13 residues. Looked up from germline, CDR1 is LGHNA and CDR2 is YSLEER. The CDR3 loop reads CASSRNRDNEQFF. CDR3 DNA: TGCGCCAGCAGCCGCAACAGGGACAATGAGCAGTTCTTC.

This clonotype was counted at least ten times. This rearrangement joins TRBV18 to TRBJ2-5; unclear D gene. Trimming shortened V by 4 bases and J by 6 bases, and 24 bases separated the two germline ends. Looked up from germline, CDR1 is KGHSH and CDR2 is LQKENI. The CDR3 has 17 amino acids. This chain's CDR3 is CASSRTAIRYGEKTQYF. The CDR3 DNA follows: TGTGCCAGCTCACGGACCGCAATTCGTTACGGCGAGAAGACCCAGTACTTC.

V gene TRBV28 combines with J gene TRBJ1-3; D ambiguous. The germline V gene has CDR1 MDHEN and CDR2 SYDVKM. The CDR3 loop spans 14 amino acids. V lost 3 bases and J 14 bases, leaving 20 bases between the germline ends. For the CDR3, the DNA is TGTGCCAGCAGTTTGGGGTTTCATGGAAAAACCGTATATTTT. Amino acid sequence: CASSLGFHGKTVYF.

For this clonotype: This may be a read error, as it is one base from a much larger clone. The chain combines TRBV6-6 with TRBJ2-5; maybe TRBD2 (6 bases). The CDR3 sequence is 15 residues long. CDR1 and CDR2 from the germline V gene are MNHNY and SVGAGI (reference sequence). The CDR3 loop is CASSSPFGGREAQYF. The CDR3 nucleotides read TGTGCCAGCAGTTCTCCCTTCGGGGGTCGAGAGGCCCAGTACTTC.

This clonotype was detected a few times. The final CDR3 position lacks the conserved phenylalanine or tryptophan, pointing to a likely read error. This chain links TRBV24-1 with TRBJ2-7; D remains unclear. Germline V gives CDR1 KGHDR, CDR2 SFDVKD. V was shortened by 6 bases and J by 0 bases, with 14 bases between the two germline ends. The CDR3 is 15 amino acids. CDR3 region: CATSPKDTSSYEQYL. In nucleotides, the CDR3 is TGTGCCACCAGTCCCAAAGACACCTCCTCCTACGAGCAGTACCTC.

In this sample, this clonotype turned up many times. This chain uses TRBV27 with TRBJ1-4; TRBD1 might be the D (6 bases). The J call is in doubt because the DNA end fits TRBJ2-2 better. The length of the CDR3 is 14 residues. Looked up from germline, CDR1 is MNHEY and CDR2 is SMNVEV (reference sequence). The CDR3: CASSKPGTTRELFF. CDR3 nucleotides: TGTGCCAGCAGCAAGCCCGGGACAACGAGGGAGCTGTTTTTT.

This clonotype was recorded at least ten times. This chain links TRBV2 with TRBJ2-7; D is possibly TRBD1 (5 bases). The CDR3 runs to 14 residues. Trimming took 4 bases from V and 11 from J, leaving 21 bases between them. Germline CDR1 reads SNHLY; CDR2 reads FYNNEI. The DNA for the CDR3 is TGTGCCAGCAGTGGTGACAGAACTACCTATGCGGAGTACTTC. This gives the protein CASSGDRTTYAEYF.

Remarks on this clonotype: A clone one base away is much larger, so this may be a read error. V usage is TRBV6-2 or TRBV6-3 and J usage is TRBJ2-6, with a tentative D call TRBD2 (6 bases). This CDR3 spans 16 amino acids. CDR1 is MNHEY and CDR2 is SVGEGT in the germline V gene. The CDR3 sequence: CASSYSGGAGPNVLTF. CDR3 bases: TGTGCCAGCAGTTACTCGGGGGGTGCTGGGCCCAACGTCCTGACTTTC.

This sequence joins TRBV4-3 and TRBJ2-4; D is perhaps TRBD2 (5 bases). The CDR3 contains 15 residues. Germline CDR1 and CDR2: LGHNA and YSLEER. Trimming removed 1 base at V and 2 bases at J, with 9 bases between. DNA of the CDR3: TGCGCCAGCAGCCAAGTGGGAGACCCCAAAAACATTCAGTACTTC. Its translation is CASSQVGDPKNIQYF.

A note on this clonotype: With a much larger clone just one base away, this may be a read error. The CDR3 DNA is TGCATTGCTAGAAATGGACCTCAAGAGACCCAGTACTTC. Translated: CIARNGPQETQYF. The chain employs TRBV20-1 and TRBJ2-5; D is unclear. The CDR3 consists of 13 residues. Per germline, CDR1 DFQATT and CDR2 SNEGSKA (reference sequence).

Remarks on this clonotype: This may stem from a read error, because a much larger clone lies one nucleotide away. The gene calls are TRBV2 and TRBJ2-3; D is perhaps TRBD1 or TRBD2 (5 bases each). The CDR3 consists of 16 residues. Germline V CDR1 and CDR2: SNHLY, FYNNEI. CDR3 DNA: TGTGCCAGCAGTGAAGAAGGGACGTTCAGCACAGGTACGCAGTATTTT. Protein product: CASSEEGTFSTGTQYF.

This clonotype was observed many times. The rearrangement links TRBV6-1 to TRBJ2-3, with D hard to call. Trimming cost V 6 bases and J 6 bases, with 13 bases left between them. Germline CDR1 MNHNS, CDR2 SASEGT. The CDR3 extends over 13 amino acids. CDR3 DNA: TGTGCCAGCAGCTTCCAACGGTCCGATACGCAGTATTTT. This gives the protein CASSFQRSDTQYF.

This chain uses TRBV5-6 with TRBJ2-7; 11 positions agree with TRBD2. The CDR3 contains 16 residues. Trimming took 4 bases from V and 3 from J; bases not matched to a gene: 9. CDR1 and CDR2 (germline): SGHDT, YYEEEE. The CDR3 DNA follows: TGTGCCAGCAGCCGTCCAGGGGGACTAGCGGACTACGAGCAGTACTTC. Translating gives CASSRPGGLADYEQYF. Drawing the rest from reference TRBV5-6 and TRBJ2-7, the complete variable domain is DAGVTQSPTHLIKTRGQQVTLRCSPKSGHDTVSWYQQALGQGPQFIFQYYEEEERQRGNFPDRFSGHQFPNYSSELNVNALLLGDSALYLCASSRPGGLADYEQYFGPGTRLTVT.

A remark on this clonotype: A much larger clone sits a single nucleotide away, making a read error possible. The chain uses TRBV2 and TRBJ2-4; tentative D call: TRBD2 (6 bases). The ends were cut back, 1 base at V and 1 base at J, with 8 bases in the middle. This CDR3 contains 15 residues. Looked up from germline, CDR1 is SNHLY and CDR2 is FYNNEI. CDR3 sequence (DNA): TGTGCCAGCAGTGAAGAACGGGGGGCCAAAAACATTCAGTACTTC. It translates to CASSEERGAKNIQYF.

This clonotype was detected ten times or more. The chain is built from TRBV6-4 and TRBJ1-1; D remains unclear. Germline V gene lookup returns CDR1 MRHNA and CDR2 SNTAGT. Trimming pared 2 bases from V and 6 bases from J, leaving 16 bases between. This CDR3 is 15 amino acids long. CDR3 in DNA: TGTGCCAGCAGTGACAGGCATCCATTAGCCCCTGAAGCTTTCTTT. Amino acid sequence: CASSDRHPLAPEAFF.

This clonotype has at least ten counts. The gene calls are TRBV7-2 and TRBJ1-5; D is unresolved. Trimming took off 4 bases at V and 3 bases at J, with 13 bases between the two ends. CDR1 SGHTA and CDR2 FQGNSA come from the germline V gene. CDR3 length equals 15 residues. CDR3 protein: CASSSDRAPNQPQHF. The CDR3 region has the DNA TGTGCCAGCAGCTCCGATCGGGCCCCCAATCAGCCCCAGCATTTT.

This rearrangement joins TRBV30 to TRBJ2-1, with 7 bases identical to TRBD2. The V and J ends lost 2 bases and 5 bases, in that order; junction bases with no gene match: 15. Germline lookup yields CDR1 GTSNPN and CDR2 SVGIG (reference sequence). There are 17 residues in the CDR3. The chain's CDR3 is CAWSPLPGRGSNNEQFF. In nucleotides, the CDR3 is TGTGCCTGGAGTCCACTCCCAGGGAGGGGATCCAACAATGAGCAGTTCTTC.

The V and J genes are TRBV9 and TRBJ1-2; no firm D call. With 0 bases removed from V and 2 bases from J, the gap between germline ends came to 14 bases. The germline CDR1 and CDR2 sequences are SGDLS and YYNGEE. This CDR3 comprises 16 residues. CDR3 sequence (DNA): TGTGCCAGCAGCGTAGAGAAGATCCCAGAGAACTATGGCTACACCTTC. Protein sequence: CASSVEKIPENYGYTF.

Ten or more counts support this clonotype. The chain joins TRBV6-1 to TRBJ2-7; 9 bases align to TRBD1. The junction had 7 bases not matched to a gene; V was cut back by 5 bases and J by 2 bases. Germline values: CDR1 MNHNS, CDR2 SASEGT. The CDR3 length is 15 residues. The CDR3 region has the DNA TGTGCCAGCAGTTATGTGACAGGGGGTCCCTACGAGCAGTACTTC. Amino acid sequence: CASSYVTGGPYEQYF.